These 4 T cell receptor beta chains were sequenced from one sample in a study of T cells after yellow fever vaccination. MiXCR, run by TCRdb on the 5' RACE reads, gives a single entry per CDR3 protein. The repertoire holds approximately 150,000 distinct CDR3 sequences, with around 7.7% as singletons. This material consisted of CD4+ T cells sorted from PBMCs, taken 5 days after the yellow fever booster vaccination. The receptors were sampled from a young man who received the YFV17D yellow fever vaccine.

Ten or more counts support this clonotype. The genes are TRBV14 and TRBJ2-1; D call uncertain. The germline CDR1 and CDR2 sequences are SGHDN and FVKESK. Between the trimmed V and J ends, which lost 3 bases and 13 bases, there was a span of 16 bases. This CDR3 has 13 residues. CDR3 sequence (DNA): TGTGCCAGCAGCCAGGTGCCCCCTAGGCAACAGTTCTTC. It encodes CASSQVPPRQQFF.

This clonotype has ten or more counts. The chain links TRBV6-4 to TRBJ2-4; D ambiguous. The CDR3 contains 15 residues. Germline CDR1 is MRHNA and CDR2 is SNTAGT. The V gene lost 6 bases and the J gene lost 0 bases, with 12 bases spanning the gap. The chain's CDR3 is CASREISLAKNIQYF. CDR3 DNA sequence: TGTGCCAGCAGAGAGATTTCCCTAGCCAAAAACATTCAGTACTTC.

V and J are TRBV15 and TRBJ2-1; 7 bases align to TRBD2. Germline CDR1 and CDR2: LNHNV and YYDKDF (reference sequence). J gave up 1 base and V 6 bases, and 6 bases lay outside the gene matches. The CDR3 runs 15 residues. Here the CDR3 DNA reads TGTGCCACCAGGGGGGGGGGAGGGTCCTACAATGAGCAGTTCTTC. Its protein product is CATRGGGGSYNEQFF.

The sample holds many counts of this clonotype. V gene TRBV18 combines with J gene TRBJ2-3; 13 bases match TRBD2. The trim removed 6 bases at V and 5 bases at J, leaving 5 bases unmatched. CDR3 length: 15 residues. Germline CDR1 and CDR2: KGHSH and LQKENI. Written as DNA, the CDR3 is TGTGCCAGCTCGGGGACTAGCGGGATTCGAGATACGCAGTATTTT. This gives the protein CASSGTSGIRDTQYF.